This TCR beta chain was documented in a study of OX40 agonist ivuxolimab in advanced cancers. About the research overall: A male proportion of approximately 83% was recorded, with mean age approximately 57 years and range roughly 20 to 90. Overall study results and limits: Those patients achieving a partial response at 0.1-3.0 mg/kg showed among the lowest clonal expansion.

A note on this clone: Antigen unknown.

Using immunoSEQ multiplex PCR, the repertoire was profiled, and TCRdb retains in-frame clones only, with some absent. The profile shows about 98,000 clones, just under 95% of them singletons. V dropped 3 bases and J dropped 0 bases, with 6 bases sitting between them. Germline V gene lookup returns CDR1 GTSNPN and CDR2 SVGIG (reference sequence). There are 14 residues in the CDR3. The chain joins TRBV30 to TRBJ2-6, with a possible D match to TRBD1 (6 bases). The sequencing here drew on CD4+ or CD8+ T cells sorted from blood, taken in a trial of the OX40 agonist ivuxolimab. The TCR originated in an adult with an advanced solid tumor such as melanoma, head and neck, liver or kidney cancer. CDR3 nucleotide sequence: TGTGCCTGGAGGGACAGCTCTGGGGCCAACGTCCTGACTTTC. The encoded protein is CAWRDSSGANVLTF.